The next 22 T cell receptor beta chains were all read from a single sample in a study of T cells in Graves' hyperthyroidism and ophthalmopathy. TCR beta CDR3 region amplification was performed from RNA transcripts. Using the HTBI primer set, a first-round RT-PCR was run on the TCR CDR3. Each CDR3 protein is one row after TCRdb ran MiXCR on the multiplex PCR reads. The data show approximately 620,000 distinct CDR3 sequences, with more than 15% seen just once and about 3.5% held by the top ten. Sequencing used blood. The source is a woman aged 35 to 49 with Graves' ophthalmopathy.

This clonotype occurred a few times. This chain links TRBV11-2 with TRBJ2-7; 10 nucleotides agree with TRBD1. V was clipped by 3 bases and J by 6 bases; unmatched bases: 8. CDR3 size: 15 residues. Looked up from germline, CDR1 is SGHAT and CDR2 is FQNNGV. The DNA for the CDR3 is TGTGCCAGCAGCTTCGGGACAGGGGTTCTCGGCGAGCAGTACTTC. Its protein is CASSFGTGVLGEQYF.

CDR3 sequence (DNA): TGCAGTGCCACAGACCCAGGGTTTAGCACAGATACGCAGTATTTT. It is translated as CSATDPGFSTDTQYF. This chain connects TRBV20-1 to TRBJ2-3; maybe TRBD1 (5 bases). The V gene lost 6 bases and the J gene lost 0 bases, with 16 bases spanning the gap. CDR3 length: 15 amino acids. Germline V gene lookup returns CDR1 DFQATT and CDR2 SNEGSKA (reference sequence).

This clonotype was detected many times. CDR3 residues: CSARDLSGVSGNEQFF. The CDR3, as DNA: TGCAGTGCTAGAGATCTAAGCGGGGTGTCCGGGAATGAGCAGTTCTTC. The chain uses TRBV20-1 and TRBJ2-1; 7 bases are shared with TRBD2. The germline V gene encodes CDR1 DFQATT and CDR2 SNEGSKA (reference sequence). The CDR3 totals 16 residues. V gave up 0 bases and J gave up 7 bases; unmatched junction bases: 12.

In nucleotides, the CDR3 is TGCAGTGCCGAGGGTATGGGGGAGGGCAAAAACATTCAGTACTTC. Translation gives CSAEGMGEGKNIQYF. The chain recombines TRBV20-1 with TRBJ2-4, with 7 bases that match TRBD2. After removal of 6 bases from V and 3 bases from J, the junction contained 11 bases not matched to a gene. The CDR3 consists of 15 residues. The germline gives CDR1 DFQATT, CDR2 SNEGSKA (reference sequence).

This clonotype was recorded at least ten times. This CDR3 is CASSSRGLAGNEQFF. In nucleotides, the CDR3 is TGTGCCAGCAGTTCAAGGGGACTAGCGGGAAATGAGCAGTTCTTC. The gene calls are TRBV27 and TRBJ2-1; 13 nucleotides align to TRBD2. Looked up from germline, CDR1 is MNHEY and CDR2 is SMNVEV (reference sequence). The J segment lost 7 bases and the V segment lost 4 bases, leaving 4 bases of the junction unmatched. The length of the CDR3 is 15 residues.

The chain employs TRBV6-2 or TRBV6-3 and TRBJ1-4; 9 positions agree with TRBD1. Trimming removed 4 bases from V and 8 bases from J; junction bases left unmatched: 11. Germline CDR1 is MNHEY and CDR2 is SVGEGT. The CDR3 loop spans 16 amino acids. CDR3 DNA sequence: TGTGCCAGCAGTTCCGAACCGGACAGGGGATGGGAAAAACTGTTTTTT. It translates to CASSSEPDRGWEKLFF.

V usage is TRBV7-9 and J usage is TRBJ2-5; no firm D call. Germline CDR1 and CDR2: SEHNR and FQNEAQ (reference sequence). V was cut by 0 bases and J by 3 bases, with 8 bases left in between. The CDR3 runs 14 residues. DNA for the CDR3: TGTGCCAGCAGCTTAGCTTTGCGAAAAGAGACCCAGTACTTC. Its protein product is CASSLALRKETQYF.

This clonotype was detected a few times. J is TRBJ2-1 and V is TRBV6-1; D unresolved. CDR1 and CDR2 (germline): MNHNS, SASEGT. This CDR3 contains 13 residues. V was cut by 6 bases and J by 7 bases, with 13 bases left in between. In DNA form, the CDR3 reads TGTGCCAGCAGGCCCCCGTCGCGGAATGAGCAGTTCTTC. Translation: CASRPPSRNEQFF.

CDR3 sequence (DNA): TGTGCCAGCAAGCCCGGGACAGGGGACAATTCACCCCTCCACTTT. This translates into CASKPGTGDNSPLHF. The chain has TRBV28 and TRBJ1-6; 10 positions agree with TRBD1. CDR3 length: 15 amino acids. The V gene's germline CDR1 is MDHEN and CDR2 SYDVKM. Trimming at V came to 7 bases and at J to 7 bases, leaving 7 bases not matched to a gene.

This clonotype was observed a few times. The chain carries TRBV12-5 and TRBJ2-2; 8 nucleotides line up with TRBD1. This CDR3 has 17 residues. After removal of 1 base from V and 3 bases from J, the junction contained 7 bases not matched to a gene. Germline V CDR1 and CDR2: LGHNT, FRNRAP. This CDR3 is CASGLAVGTGDTGELFF. The CDR3 nucleotides read TGTGCTAGTGGTTTGGCGGTGGGGACAGGCGACACCGGGGAGCTGTTTTTT.

A few counts support this clonotype. Here the CDR3 DNA reads TGTGCCAGCAGTTACTTGGGAGATTCACCCCTCCACTTT. Its protein product is CASSYLGDSPLHF. The V gene is TRBV6-2 or TRBV6-3, the J gene TRBJ1-6; D ambiguous. Germline lookup yields CDR1 MNHEY and CDR2 SVGEGT. The CDR3 loop spans 13 amino acids. Trimming pared 1 base from V and 8 bases from J, leaving 6 bases between.

This clonotype showed up many times. The chain employs TRBV4-1 and TRBJ2-5; D gene uncertain. Per the germline V gene, CDR1 is MGHRA and CDR2 is YSYEKL. With 2 bases removed from V and 5 bases from J, the gap between germline ends came to 9 bases. The CDR3 is made up of 13 amino acids. DNA of the CDR3: TGCGCCAGCAGCCAATGGGCAAGGGAGACCCAGTACTTC. As protein: CASSQWARETQYF.

This clonotype was counted a few times. The rearrangement joins TRBV7-2 to TRBJ1-2; D call uncertain. The V and J ends lost 1 base and 6 bases respectively, with 15 bases between them. The CDR3 sequence is 15 residues long. Germline-derived CDR1 and CDR2 are SGHTA and FQGNSA. The CDR3 spells CASSLVGMGLDGYTF. The CDR3 DNA sequence: TGTGCCAGCAGCTTAGTGGGGATGGGATTAGATGGCTACACCTTC.

This clonotype was seen at least ten times. This chain links TRBV7-6 with TRBJ2-1, with D perhaps matching TRBD1 (7 bases). V gave up 5 bases and J gave up 4 bases, with 15 bases separating them. In germline, CDR1 is SGHVS, CDR2 FNYEAQ. There are 15 residues in the CDR3. The CDR3 spells CASSRRGTDYNEQFF. In DNA form, the CDR3 reads TGTGCCAGCAGCCGCCGGGGGACAGATTACAATGAGCAGTTCTTC. The full variable domain, its missing parts supplied by reference TRBV7-6 and TRBJ2-1, is GAGVSQSPRYKVTKRGQDVALRCDPISGHVSLYWYRQALGQGPEFLTYFNYEAQQDKSGLPNDRFSAERPEGSISTLTIQRTEQRDSAMYRCASSRRGTDYNEQFFGPGTRLTVL.

The chain joins TRBV29-1 to TRBJ2-5; D perhaps matches TRBD2 (7 bases). Trimming removed 6 bases from V and 3 bases from J, with 11 bases in between. Germline V gene sequence: CDR1 SQVTM, CDR2 ANQGSEA. The CDR3 length is 12 residues. Here the CDR3 reads CSVQGGEETQYF. The CDR3 DNA sequence: TGCAGCGTGCAAGGGGGGGAAGAGACCCAGTACTTC.

This clonotype was seen at least ten times. In nucleotides, the CDR3 is TGCGCCAGCAGCTTGGAAGGCACTAGTAGCTACGAGCAGTACTTC. Protein sequence: CASSLEGTSSYEQYF. The chain carries TRBV5-1 and TRBJ2-7, with D possibly matching TRBD2 (5 bases). V lost 0 bases to trimming and J lost 3 bases, with 13 bases between them. In germline, CDR1 is SGHRS, CDR2 YFSETQ. CDR3 size: 15 residues.

This clonotype was detected many times. The chain is built from TRBV6-2 or TRBV6-3 and TRBJ1-5; D gene ambiguous. CDR3 length: 15 residues. The ends were cut back, 6 bases at V and 0 bases at J, with 12 bases in the middle. Germline V gene lookup returns CDR1 MNHEY and CDR2 SVGEGT. The CDR3 region is CASRATAYSNQPQHF. Here the CDR3 DNA reads TGTGCCAGCAGGGCAACAGCGTATAGCAATCAGCCCCAGCATTTT.

This clonotype was recorded at least ten times. The gene calls are TRBV7-9 and TRBJ2-1, with TRBD1 identical over 11 bases. The germline CDR1 and CDR2 sequences are SEHNR and FQNEAQ (reference sequence). The length of the CDR3 is 15 residues. J was trimmed by 8 bases and V by 4 bases; bases with no gene match: 7. The CDR3, as DNA: TGTGCCAGCAGCTACGTGGACAGGGGGCACGATGAGCAGTTCTTC. Protein: CASSYVDRGHDEQFF.

This clonotype came up many times. The chain couples TRBV28 to TRBJ2-3; 9 nucleotides match TRBD2. Unmatched junction bases numbered 14, after V lost 8 bases and J lost 2 bases. CDR3 length: 17 amino acids. Germline V gives CDR1 MDHEN, CDR2 SYDVKM. The CDR3, as DNA: TGTGCCAGCCCCTCCGCGGCTAGCGGGAAAATCACAGATACGCAGTATTTT. Translated: CASPSAASGKITDTQYF.

This clonotype was detected only a few times. The J gene is TRBJ2-7, the V gene TRBV5-1; D perhaps matches TRBD1 (5 bases). Germline V gene lookup returns CDR1 SGHRS and CDR2 YFSETQ. Trimming shortened V by 1 base and J by 5 bases, and 10 bases separated the two germline ends. The CDR3 extends over 13 amino acids. The CDR3 DNA follows: TGCGCCAGCAGCTTGATAGGGGCGGACGAGCAGTACTTC. It codes for CASSLIGADEQYF. Full variable domain (remainder filled in from reference TRBV5-1 and TRBJ2-7): KAGVTQTPRYLIKTRGQQVTLSCSPISGHRSVSWYQQTPGQGLQFLFEYFSETQRNKGNFPGRFSGRQFSNSRSEMNVSTLELGDSALYLCASSLIGADEQYFGPGTRLTVT.

This clonotype showed up just a few times. The chain carries TRBV18 and TRBJ2-1, with 8 bases aligning to TRBD2. The CDR3 is 16 amino acids. Trimming cost V 5 bases and J 0 bases; bases outside gene matches: 6. CDR1 and CDR2 (germline): KGHSH, LQKENI. The CDR3 loop is CASSTLGRASYNEQFF. CDR3 in DNA: TGTGCCAGCTCAACCCTCGGGAGGGCCTCCTACAATGAGCAGTTCTTC.

This clonotype was found many times. The CDR3 loop is CASSLDEGDSYNSPLHF. In DNA, the CDR3 is TGTGCCAGCAGCCTCGACGAAGGGGATTCCTATAATTCACCCCTCCACTTT. The rearrangement uses TRBV6-1 and TRBJ1-6, with D perhaps TRBD1 (5 bases). Germline values: CDR1 MNHNS, CDR2 SASEGT. The CDR3 length is 17 residues. V lost 6 bases, J lost 1 base, and 16 bases lay in between.